Described below is a single T cell receptor (beta chain) sequence and its context. Its antigen is currently unknown. Profiled with immunoSEQ multiplex PCR; TCRdb holds only in-frame clones, not every one. The repertoire holds around 150,000 clones, with 75% to 95% as singletons. Per the germline V gene, CDR1 is SGDLS and CDR2 is YYNGEE. With 0 bases removed from V and 12 bases from J, the gap between germline ends came to 15 bases. The CDR3 is 14 residues long. The data are from a study of T cell responses to AZD1222 COVID-19 vaccine. Study conclusions and caveats: As reported, nearly half of all spike-specific TCRs target variant regions that are unmutated. Spike-specific TCR breadth rose after two AZD1222 doses, and depth rose as well.

The chain recombines TRBV9 with TRBJ1-4; tentative D call: TRBD1 (6 bases). The material sequenced was peripheral blood, taken 28 days after the second dose of the MenACWY control vaccine. The source is an adult who received the MenACWY meningococcal vaccine as a control. The CDR3 is CASSVAGDGGELFF. CDR3 in DNA: TGTGCCAGCAGCGTAGCAGGGGATGGGGGGGAACTGTTTTTT.